A selection of T cell receptor beta chains follows, all from one sample in a study of vaccination and CD4 T cells after COVID-19. No antigens are known for them. In TCRdb, the PCR reads were re-called with MiXCR into one record per CDR3 protein. Among around 8,500 distinct CDR3 sequences listed, about 19% were seen once. The material was CD4+ T cells from blood, cultured in vitro, obtained after SARS-CoV-2 vaccination. The receptor source for this set is a human donor who had recovered from COVID-19. CDR3s include the opening cysteine and the closing phenylalanine or tryptophan. A D gene is named only where the DNA matches it firmly. Clone sizes are given selectively: once, few, many, or a class where the clone is expanded.

j_call	d_call	v_call	clone_size	cdr3_length	cdr3_nt	cdr3_aa
TRBJ2-3	NA	TRBV20-1	medium-sized	15	TGCAGTGCTAGAGATCTGAGGGCGGGCACAGATACGCAGTATTTT	CSARDLRAGTDTQYF
TRBJ1-1	TRBD1	TRBV7-9	NA	12	TGTGCCAGCAGCTTTGGACAGGATAAAGCTTTCTTT	CASSFGQDKAFF
TRBJ1-1	NA	TRBV19	NA	14	TGTGCCAGTAGTTCAATGGGGCTGAACACTGAAGCTTTCTTT	CASSSMGLNTEAFF
TRBJ1-1	NA	TRBV14	few	14	TGTGCCAGCAGCCCCCTACAAGTGAACACTGAAGCTTTCTTT	CASSPLQVNTEAFF
TRBJ2-3	TRBD2	TRBV5-8	few	15	TGTGCCAGCACCGGACTAGCGGGAGTACGAGATACGCAGTATTTT	CASTGLAGVRDTQYF
TRBJ1-2	TRBD1	TRBV6-1	many	14	TGTGCCAGCAGTGAAGTACAGGGGGCAGGGGGCTACACCTTC	CASSEVQGAGGYTF
TRBJ1-1	NA	TRBV7-2	few	15	TGTGCCAGCAGCTTTCAGGGCTGGGGAAACACTGAAGCTTTCTTT	CASSFQGWGNTEAFF
TRBJ2-7	NA	TRBV4-1	few	17	TGCGCCAGCAGCCAACCTCAGACACCTTACGTCTCCTACGAGCAGTACTTC	CASSQPQTPYVSYEQYF
TRBJ1-5	NA	TRBV2	NA	13	TGTGCCAGCAGTGAACAGGGCCAACAGCCCCAGCATTTT	CASSEQGQQPQHF
TRBJ2-7	TRBD1	TRBV6-2/TRBV6-3	NA	11	TGTGCCAGCAGTTACTCGGGACAGAGGACGTTC	CASSYSGQRTF
TRBJ1-5	NA	TRBV7-2	medium-sized	15	TGTGCCAGATTTAAACAGGGTCATAGCAATCAGCCCCAGCATTTT	CARFKQGHSNQPQHF
TRBJ2-3	TRBD2	TRBV29-1	NA	17	TGCAGCGTTGACGGCGGGTCTAGCGGGAGGAGCACAGATACGCAGTATTTT	CSVDGGSSGRSTDTQYF
TRBJ1-1	TRBD1	TRBV29-1	NA	14	TGCAGCGTACGGACAGGGGGCGGCTATACTGAAGCTTTCTTT	CSVRTGGGYTEAFF
TRBJ2-7	NA	TRBV7-2	NA	15	TGTGCCAGCAGCTTAGCCGGGAGTGGAGTTTCCGAGCAGTACTTC	CASSLAGSGVSEQYF
TRBJ2-1	TRBD1	TRBV7-6	NA	15	TGTGCCAGCAGCACGACAGGGGGCTACTACAATGAGCAGTTCTTC	CASSTTGGYYNEQFF
TRBJ2-7	NA	TRBV24-1	NA	13	TGTGCCACCAGTTCAGGGTCCGGCTACGAGCAGTACTTC	CATSSGSGYEQYF
TRBJ2-5	NA	TRBV6-2/TRBV6-3	many	14	TGTGCCAGCAGTTACTCGGGGCGACAAGAGACCCAGTACTTC	CASSYSGRQETQYF
TRBJ1-6	TRBD1	TRBV6-1	medium-sized	13	TGTGCCAGCAGCGGACAGGGGGGGGTATCCCTCCACTTT	CASSGQGGVSLHF
TRBJ2-7	TRBD2	TRBV20-1	NA	15	TGCAGTGCTAGAGTGGGAACTAGCGGGCGGTACGAGCAGTACTTC	CSARVGTSGRYEQYF
TRBJ2-3	NA	TRBV29-1	NA	12	TGCAGCGTCGCGGCCGGCGAGGGTACGCAGTATTTT	CSVAAGEGTQYF
TRBJ1-2	TRBD1	TRBV5-1	NA	14	TGCGCCAGCAGCCCTCGACAGGGGAGGAATGGCTACACCTTC	CASSPRQGRNGYTF
TRBJ1-2	NA	TRBV4-2	few	12	TGTGCCAGCAGCCAAATCACCTATGGCTACACCTTC	CASSQITYGYTF
TRBJ2-1	TRBD2	TRBV6-4	NA	15	TGTGCCAGCAGTGGTTCGACTAGCGGGAGCAATGAGCAGTTCTTC	CASSGSTSGSNEQFF
TRBJ1-1	NA	TRBV14	few	12	TGTGCCAGCAGCCAAGGGGGCACTGAAGCTTTCTTT	CASSQGGTEAFF
TRBJ2-5	NA	TRBV11-3	few	16	TGTGCCAGCAGCTTAGGCGCCAGATCCACACAGGAGACCCAGTACTTC	CASSLGARSTQETQYF
TRBJ2-3	NA	TRBV10-3	NA	14	TGTGCCATCAGGAGGGGGCGGGAAACAGATACGCAGTATTTT	CAIRRGRETDTQYF
TRBJ1-1	TRBD1	TRBV2	NA	15	TGTGCCAGCAGTGAAGCTGGGGACAGGGGAACTGAAGCTTTCTTT	CASSEAGDRGTEAFF
TRBJ1-2	NA	TRBV20-1	few	15	TGCAGTGCTAGAGATGGCTGGCAATTCGGCTATGGCTACACCTTC	CSARDGWQFGYGYTF
TRBJ1-2	NA	TRBV5-1	NA	15	TGCGCCAGCAGCTTGGATTGGTCGGCGAACTATGGCTACACCTTC	CASSLDWSANYGYTF
TRBJ2-5	TRBD2	TRBV6-5	medium-sized	15	TGTGCCAGCAGTTACACCGGGACTAGGCAAGAGACCCAGTACTTC	CASSYTGTRQETQYF
TRBJ2-1	TRBD2	TRBV28	few	18	TGTGCCAGCAGTGGACTGGGACTAGCGGGAGGGCTCCTCAATGAGCAGTTCTTC	CASSGLGLAGGLLNEQFF
TRBJ2-1	TRBD2	TRBV7-9	NA	16	TGTGCCAGCACTTATGCGGGGGGCAGCTCCTACAATGAGCAGTTCTTC	CASTYAGGSSYNEQFF